The present TCR beta chain was sequenced within a study of T cells after yellow fever vaccination. Whole-study results and caveats: Clonotypes found in both CD4 and CD8 compartments made up a small share. Post-booster samples contained most primary-vaccination clones (around 95% CD4, 88% CD8). Abundant clonotypes (contaminants from the bulk population) could be present in FACS-sorted repertoires.

Germline V gene sequence: CDR1 MNHEY, CDR2 SMNVEV (reference sequence). V was trimmed by 5 bases and J by 5 bases, leaving 16 bases between them. This CDR3 comprises 14 residues. This clonotype has more than one count but fewer than ten. Synthesis of TCR cDNA relied on 5'RACE template switching, which attached a universal primer site and UMIs. TCRdb re-analysed the 5' RACE reads in MiXCR, keeping a single row per CDR3 protein. The sample shows 45,000 to 75,000 distinct CDR3 sequences, 5.5% to 6% of them seen only once. The sequence was obtained from a man between 18 and 35 years old who received the YFV17D yellow fever vaccine. The J gene is TRBJ2-7, the V gene TRBV27; D unresolved. This specimen was PBMCs, either bulk or a sorted T-cell subset (CD4+, CD8+, memory, or dextramer-sorted; not recorded which), taken on the day of the yellow fever booster vaccination. As DNA, the CDR3 is TGTGCCAGCAGTCCCTACGAGGTGTCCGACGAGCAGTACTTC. Its translation is CASSPYEVSDEQYF.